This T cell receptor beta chain was captured in a study of T cell repertoires in ileal Crohn's disease (dated by TCRdb to between 2019 and 2020). For context, the study as a whole: The median duration of disease was approximately 7.9 years, and at the time of surgery around 36% of patients were active smokers. All patients had surgery for a complication: stricturing disease in 61% and penetrating disease in about 40%. Postoperative therapy was given to about half of the patients, with thiopurines administered to roughly twelve patients and anti-TNF agents administered to fewer than 20 patients. Neoterminal ileum biopsies obtained at postoperative colonoscopy were designated as M6 samples. A prospective multicentre cohort supplied the 45 to 60 Crohn's disease patients whose TCR repertoires were analysed. The study was conducted in parallel with a multicentre cohort built to find predictors of early endoscopic recurrence after ileocolonic resection. A Rutgeerts score higher than i0 was the definition used for endoscopic postoperative recurrence. A total of around 150 mucosal samples from some 60 patients were sequenced, collected from several sites on the surgical specimen as well as at postoperative endoscopy.

Sample time point, as interpreted from the label and publication: neoterminal ileum biopsy at postoperative endoscopy, about 6 months after surgery. Adults with ileal or ileocolonic Crohn's disease and an indication for ileocolonic resection were eligible for inclusion. Before DNA extraction, whole ileal mucosal biopsies were kept frozen at -80 degrees C. Genomic DNA was extracted from frozen whole biopsies with a TRizol-based method and quantified on a NanoDrop 2000 spectrophotometer. Study-level results and caveats: Compared with CD4 T cells, sorted CD8 T cells held more high-frequency clones, which suggests that the mucosal expansions were mostly CD8. Higher high-frequency clone percentages at surgery were associated with endoscopic recurrence; all patients with clonality above 26.8% (18/57) had recurrence. Compared with non-smokers, patients who were active smokers at surgery showed a significantly higher proportion of clonal expansions (25.9% vs 17.9%, p=0.02). Mucosal CD4 and CD8 T cells were sorted and sequenced only in a subgroup of patients, whose size was not stated. The timing of postoperative endoscopy varied within the first year after surgery, and the median delay was 6.9 months.

With respect to this clone: Its antigen has not been determined. The input lacks base qualities; no much larger clone sits a single base away.

Roughly 500 nanograms of biopsy DNA per sample were submitted for commercial TCRB immunosequencing. Adaptive Biotechnology amplified CDR3 regions from genomic DNA with a two-step multiplex PCR that controlled for amplification bias. The first PCR used primers for every V and J gene segment; the second PCR added barcodes and Illumina adapters. CDR3 libraries were sequenced using an Illumina instrument. On the authors' methods: The analysis drew on both the pipelines supplied by the vendor and custom analysis of the raw data in R/Bioconductor running R version 3.3.0. Clonality, which ranges from 0 to 1, was calculated as the inverse of the normalised Shannon entropy across all productive clones. High-frequency clones were defined as the share of the repertoire occupied by the top 100 clones, with only clones passing a 95% confidence test being retained. Repertoire diversity was measured with the Simpson index, and overlap between samples was measured with the Morisita-Horn index. In its TCRdb copy, this immuneACCESS table keeps in-frame sequences only and misses some clones. Where compared with another copy, unresolved V genes explain less than half of these, and the others have no known cause. V, J and clone size derive from that table, while D and trimming were established from the DNA sequence. The sample records thousands of clones, more than 65% of which are singletons. The ten top clones hold 15% to 25% of the sample.

The germline V gene (reference sequence) supplies CDR1 LNHDA and CDR2 SQIVND. Inclusive of the bounding cysteine and phenylalanine, the CDR3 is 14 residues long. The kept DNA is CDR3 alone, 42 bases in frame from the first base. V is shortened by 3 bases, J by 4 bases, and the region joining them spans 12 bases. The sequence derives from an adult with Crohn's disease. The sample comprised ileal tissue. The sequence joins TRBV19 to TRBJ2-5, and possibly TRBD1, on 5 matching bases. The DNA sequence is TGTGCCAGTAGTATTAGGGGCGCCCCAGAGACCCAGTACTTC. This gives the protein CASSIRGAPETQYF.